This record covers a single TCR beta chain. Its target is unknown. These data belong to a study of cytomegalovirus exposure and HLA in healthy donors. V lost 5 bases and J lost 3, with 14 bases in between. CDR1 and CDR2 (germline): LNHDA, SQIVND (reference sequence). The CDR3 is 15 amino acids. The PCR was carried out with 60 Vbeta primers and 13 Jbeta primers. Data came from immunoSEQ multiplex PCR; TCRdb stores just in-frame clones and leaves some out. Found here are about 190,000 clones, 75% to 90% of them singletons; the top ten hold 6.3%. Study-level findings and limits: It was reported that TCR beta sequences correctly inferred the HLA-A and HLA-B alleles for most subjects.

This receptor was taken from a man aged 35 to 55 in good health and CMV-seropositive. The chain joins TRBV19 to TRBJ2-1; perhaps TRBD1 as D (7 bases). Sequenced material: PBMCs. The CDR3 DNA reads TGTGCCAGTAGTCCGGGGGCAGGGGGCTACAATGAGCAGTTCTTC. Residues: CASSPGAGGYNEQFF.